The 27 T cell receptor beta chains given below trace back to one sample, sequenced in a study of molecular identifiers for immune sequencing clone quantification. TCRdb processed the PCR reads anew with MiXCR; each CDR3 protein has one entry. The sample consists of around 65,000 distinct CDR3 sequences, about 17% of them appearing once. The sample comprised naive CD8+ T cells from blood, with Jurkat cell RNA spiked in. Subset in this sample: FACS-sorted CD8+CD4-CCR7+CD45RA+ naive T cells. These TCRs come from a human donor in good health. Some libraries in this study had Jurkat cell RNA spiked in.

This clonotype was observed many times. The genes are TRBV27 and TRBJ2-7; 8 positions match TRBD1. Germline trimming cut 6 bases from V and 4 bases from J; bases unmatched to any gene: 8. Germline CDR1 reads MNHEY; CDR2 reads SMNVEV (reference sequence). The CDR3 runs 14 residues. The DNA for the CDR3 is TGTGCCAGCAGCTTTACTACAGGGGGGTACGAGCAGTACTTC. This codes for CASSFTTGGYEQYF.

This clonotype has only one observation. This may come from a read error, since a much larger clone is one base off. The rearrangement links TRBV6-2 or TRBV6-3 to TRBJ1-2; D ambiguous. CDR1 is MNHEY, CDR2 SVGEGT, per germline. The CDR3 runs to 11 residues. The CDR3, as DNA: TGTGCCGGCAGATTTTCAGATGGCTACACCTTC. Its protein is CAGRFSDGYTF.

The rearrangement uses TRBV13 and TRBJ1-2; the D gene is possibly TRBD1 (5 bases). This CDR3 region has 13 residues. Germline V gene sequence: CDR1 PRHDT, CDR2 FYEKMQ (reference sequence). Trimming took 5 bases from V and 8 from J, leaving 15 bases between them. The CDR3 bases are TGTGCCAGCAGCGGCCAGGGCCCAATAGGCTACACCTTC. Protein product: CASSGQGPIGYTF.

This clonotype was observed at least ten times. The CDR3, as DNA: TGTGCCAGCAGTCACTCGCTAGCCAAAAACATTCAGTACTTC. Amino acids: CASSHSLAKNIQYF. The genes are TRBV12-3 or TRBV12-4 and TRBJ2-4; D gene uncertain. The CDR3 is 14 residues long. V was clipped by 5 bases and J by 0 bases, with 8 bases between them.

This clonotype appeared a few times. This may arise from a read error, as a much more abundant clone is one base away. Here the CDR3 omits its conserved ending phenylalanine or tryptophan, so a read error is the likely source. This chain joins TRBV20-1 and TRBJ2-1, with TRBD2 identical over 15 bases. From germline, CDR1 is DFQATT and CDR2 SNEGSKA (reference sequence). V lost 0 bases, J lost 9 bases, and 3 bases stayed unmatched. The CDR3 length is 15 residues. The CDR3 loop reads CSARERTSGRGEQFS. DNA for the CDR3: TGCAGTGCTAGAGAGCGGACTAGCGGGAGGGGTGAGCAGTTCTCC.

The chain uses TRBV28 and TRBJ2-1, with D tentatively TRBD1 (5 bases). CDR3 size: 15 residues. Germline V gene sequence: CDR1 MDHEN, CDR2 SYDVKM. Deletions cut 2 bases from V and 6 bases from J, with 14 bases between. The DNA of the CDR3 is TGTGCCAGCAGTTTAAGGGGTTCCAAATCCAATGAGCAGTTCTTC. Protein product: CASSLRGSKSNEQFF.

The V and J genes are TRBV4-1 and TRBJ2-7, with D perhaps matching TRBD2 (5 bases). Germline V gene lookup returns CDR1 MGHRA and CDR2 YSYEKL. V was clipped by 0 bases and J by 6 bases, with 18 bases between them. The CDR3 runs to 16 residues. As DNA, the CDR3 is TGCGCCAGCAGCCAAGATCGGCCGGGGAACCTCTTCGAGCAGTACTTC. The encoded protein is CASSQDRPGNLFEQYF.

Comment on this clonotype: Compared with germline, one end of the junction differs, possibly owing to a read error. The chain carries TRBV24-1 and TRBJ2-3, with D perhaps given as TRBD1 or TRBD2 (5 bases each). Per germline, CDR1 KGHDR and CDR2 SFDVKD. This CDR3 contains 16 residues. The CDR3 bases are TGTGCCACCAGTGATTTGCGGGACCCATACACAGGTACGCAGTATTTT. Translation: CATSDLRDPYTGTQYF.

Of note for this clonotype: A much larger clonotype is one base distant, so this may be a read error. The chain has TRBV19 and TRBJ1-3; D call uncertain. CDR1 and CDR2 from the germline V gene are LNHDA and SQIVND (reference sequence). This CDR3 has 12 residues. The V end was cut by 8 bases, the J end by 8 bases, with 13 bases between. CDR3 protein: CASVVWSDTIYF. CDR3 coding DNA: TGTGCCAGTGTTGTATGGTCGGACACCATATATTTT.

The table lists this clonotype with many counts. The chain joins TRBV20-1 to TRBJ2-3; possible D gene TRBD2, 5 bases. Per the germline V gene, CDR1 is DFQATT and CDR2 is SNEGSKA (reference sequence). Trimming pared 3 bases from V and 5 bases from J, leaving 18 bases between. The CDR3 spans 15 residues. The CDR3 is CSASAPAGQVDTQYF. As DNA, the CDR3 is TGCAGTGCTAGTGCTCCGGCGGGTCAGGTAGATACGCAGTATTTT.

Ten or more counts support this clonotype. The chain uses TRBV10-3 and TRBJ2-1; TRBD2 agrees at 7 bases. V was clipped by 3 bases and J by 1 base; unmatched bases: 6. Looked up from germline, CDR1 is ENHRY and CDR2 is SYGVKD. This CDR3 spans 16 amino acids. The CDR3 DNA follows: TGTGCCATCAGTGAAGGTTGGCGGGAGTCCTACAATGAGCAGTTCTTC. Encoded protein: CAISEGWRESYNEQFF.

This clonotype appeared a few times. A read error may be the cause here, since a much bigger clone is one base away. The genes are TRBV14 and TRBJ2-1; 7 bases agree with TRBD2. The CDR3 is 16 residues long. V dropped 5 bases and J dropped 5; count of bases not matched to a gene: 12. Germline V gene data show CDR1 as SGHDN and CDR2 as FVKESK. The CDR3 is CASSSGLTGLHNEQFF. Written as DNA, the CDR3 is TGTGCCAGCAGCTCGGGACTAACGGGACTGCACAATGAGCAGTTCTTC.

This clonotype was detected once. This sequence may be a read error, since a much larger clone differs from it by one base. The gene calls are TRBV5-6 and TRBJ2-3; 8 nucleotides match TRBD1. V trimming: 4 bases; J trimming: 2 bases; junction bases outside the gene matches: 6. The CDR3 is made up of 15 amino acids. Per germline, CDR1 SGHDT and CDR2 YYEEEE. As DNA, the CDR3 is TGTGCCAGCAGCCGGACAGGGCTAACCACAGATACGCAGTATTTT. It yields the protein CASSRTGLTTDTQYF. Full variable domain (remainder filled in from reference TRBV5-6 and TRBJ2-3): DAGVTQSPTHLIKTRGQQVTLRCSPKSGHDTVSWYQQALGQGPQFIFQYYEEEERQRGNFPDRFSGHQFPNYSSELNVNALLLGDSALYLCASSRTGLTTDTQYFGPGTRLTVL.

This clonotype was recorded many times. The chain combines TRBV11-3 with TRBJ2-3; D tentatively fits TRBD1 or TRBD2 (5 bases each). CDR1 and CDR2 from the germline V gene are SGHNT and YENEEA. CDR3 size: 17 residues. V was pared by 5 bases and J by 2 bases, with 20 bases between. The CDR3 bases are TGTGCCAGCAGCGCGGTGTCCCTAGGGACGGTCACAGATACGCAGTATTTT. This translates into CASSAVSLGTVTDTQYF.

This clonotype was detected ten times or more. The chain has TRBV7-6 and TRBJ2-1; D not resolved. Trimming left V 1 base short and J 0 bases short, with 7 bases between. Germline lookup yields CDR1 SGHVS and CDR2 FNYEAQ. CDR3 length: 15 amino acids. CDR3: CASSLGPTSYNEQFF. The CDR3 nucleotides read TGTGCCAGCAGCTTAGGTCCGACCTCCTACAATGAGCAGTTCTTC. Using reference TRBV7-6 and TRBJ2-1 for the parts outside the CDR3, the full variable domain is GAGVSQSPRYKVTKRGQDVALRCDPISGHVSLYWYRQALGQGPEFLTYFNYEAQQDKSGLPNDRFSAERPEGSISTLTIQRTEQRDSAMYRCASSLGPTSYNEQFFGPGTRLTVL.

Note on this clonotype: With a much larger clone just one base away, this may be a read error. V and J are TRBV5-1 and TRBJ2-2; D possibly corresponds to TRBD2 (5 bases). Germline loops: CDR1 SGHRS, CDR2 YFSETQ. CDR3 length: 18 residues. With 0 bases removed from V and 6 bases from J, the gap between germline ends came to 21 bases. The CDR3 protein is CASSLVWGWRVGSGELFF. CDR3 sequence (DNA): TGCGCCAGCAGCTTGGTTTGGGGTTGGCGGGTCGGTTCCGGGGAGCTGTTTTTT. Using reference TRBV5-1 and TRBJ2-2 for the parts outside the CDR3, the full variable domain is KAGVTQTPRYLIKTRGQQVTLSCSPISGHRSVSWYQQTPGQGLQFLFEYFSETQRNKGNFPGRFSGRQFSNSRSEMNVSTLELGDSALYLCASSLVWGWRVGSGELFFGEGSRLTVL.

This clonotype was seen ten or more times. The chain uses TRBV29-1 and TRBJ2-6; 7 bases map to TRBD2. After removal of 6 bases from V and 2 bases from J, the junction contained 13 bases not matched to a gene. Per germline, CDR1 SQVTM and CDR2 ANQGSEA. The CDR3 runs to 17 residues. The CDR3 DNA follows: TGCAGCGTCACCCCGTTAGGGAGGGACCCTGGGGCCAACGTCCTGACTTTC. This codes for CSVTPLGRDPGANVLTF.

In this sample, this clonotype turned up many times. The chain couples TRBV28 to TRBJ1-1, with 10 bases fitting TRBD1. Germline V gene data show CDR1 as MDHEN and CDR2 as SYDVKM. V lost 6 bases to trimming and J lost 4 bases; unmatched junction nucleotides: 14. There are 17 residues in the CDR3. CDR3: CASSLPGQGKGGTEAFF. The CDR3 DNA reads TGTGCCAGCAGCCTACCGGGACAGGGGAAGGGCGGCACTGAAGCTTTCTTT.

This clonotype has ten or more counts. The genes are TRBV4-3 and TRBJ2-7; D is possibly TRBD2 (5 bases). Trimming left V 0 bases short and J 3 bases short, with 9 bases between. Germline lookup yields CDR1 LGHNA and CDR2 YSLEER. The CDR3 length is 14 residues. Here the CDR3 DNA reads TGCGCCAGCAGCCAAGACTCGAGGGACTACGAGCAGTACTTC. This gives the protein CASSQDSRDYEQYF.

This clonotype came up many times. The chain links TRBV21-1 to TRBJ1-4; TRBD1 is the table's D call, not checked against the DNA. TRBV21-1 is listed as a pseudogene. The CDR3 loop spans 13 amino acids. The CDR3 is CASSKGRGASMFF. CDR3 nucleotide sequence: TGTGCCAGCAGCAAAGGGCGGGGGGCGTCAATGTTTTTT.

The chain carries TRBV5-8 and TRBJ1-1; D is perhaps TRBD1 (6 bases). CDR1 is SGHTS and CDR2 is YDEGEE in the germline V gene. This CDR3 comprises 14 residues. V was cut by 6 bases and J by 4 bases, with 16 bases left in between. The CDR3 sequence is CASTTGRGFTEAFF. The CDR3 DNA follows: TGTGCCAGCACGACAGGACGGGGATTCACTGAAGCTTTCTTT.

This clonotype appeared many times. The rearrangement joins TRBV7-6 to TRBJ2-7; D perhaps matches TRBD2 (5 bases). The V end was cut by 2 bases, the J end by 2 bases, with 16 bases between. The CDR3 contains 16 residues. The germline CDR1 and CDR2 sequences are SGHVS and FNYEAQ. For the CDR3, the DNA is TGTGCCAGCAGCTTAATCTCGGGAACGCGTCCCTACGAGCAGTACTTC. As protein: CASSLISGTRPYEQYF.

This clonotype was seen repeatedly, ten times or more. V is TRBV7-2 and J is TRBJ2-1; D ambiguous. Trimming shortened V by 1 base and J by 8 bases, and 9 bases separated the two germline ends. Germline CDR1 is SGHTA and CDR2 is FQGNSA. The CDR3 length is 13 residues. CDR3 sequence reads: CASSLGFQDEQFF. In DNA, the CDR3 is TGTGCCAGCAGCTTAGGATTTCAGGATGAGCAGTTCTTC.

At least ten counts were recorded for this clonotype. CDR3 nucleotide sequence: TGTGCCAGCAGTGAATATACAGGGGGGGGCTACGAGCAGTACTTC. It yields the protein CASSEYTGGGYEQYF. The chain is built from TRBV25-1 and TRBJ2-7, with a tentative D call TRBD1 (8 bases). Germline loops: CDR1 MGHDK, CDR2 SYGVNS. The CDR3 covers 15 residues. V was trimmed by 0 bases and J by 3 bases, leaving 12 bases between them.

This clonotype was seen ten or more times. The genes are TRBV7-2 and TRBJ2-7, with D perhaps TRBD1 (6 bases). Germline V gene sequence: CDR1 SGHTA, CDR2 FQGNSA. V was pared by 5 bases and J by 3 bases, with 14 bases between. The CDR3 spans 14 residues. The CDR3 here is CASSPFGGNYEQYF. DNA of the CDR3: TGTGCCAGCAGCCCCTTTGGGGGCAACTACGAGCAGTACTTC.

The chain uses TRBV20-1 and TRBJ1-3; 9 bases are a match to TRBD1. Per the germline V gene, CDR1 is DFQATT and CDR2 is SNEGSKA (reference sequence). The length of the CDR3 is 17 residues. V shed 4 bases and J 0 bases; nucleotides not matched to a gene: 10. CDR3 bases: TGCAGTGCTAAGGACAGGGGTCGAGCAAGCTCTGGAAACACCATATATTTT. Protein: CSAKDRGRASSGNTIYF.

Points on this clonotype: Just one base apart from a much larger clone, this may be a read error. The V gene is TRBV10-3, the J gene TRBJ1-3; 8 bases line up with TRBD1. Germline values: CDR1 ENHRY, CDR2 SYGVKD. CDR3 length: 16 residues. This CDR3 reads CAISDGDRGSGNTVYF. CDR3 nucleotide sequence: TGTGCCATCAGTGACGGCGACAGGGGCTCTGGAAACACCGTATATTTT.